A selection of T cell receptor beta chains follows, all from one sample in a study of cytomegalovirus exposure and HLA in healthy donors. Assay used: immunoSEQ multiplex PCR; TCRdb lists only in-frame clones, some missing. This sample's table has 150,000 or so clones. Input material: PBMCs. These receptor sequences come from a woman aged 45-59 years in good health and CMV-seronegative. Each CDR3 is given without its conserved first and last residue.

v_call: TRBV28; j_call: TRBJ2-1; cdr3_length: 9; cdr3_aa: ASRRGNEQF
v_call: TRBV5-1; j_call: TRBJ1-2; cdr3_length: 10; cdr3_aa: ASSEGDYGYT
v_call: TRBV5-1; j_call: TRBJ1-2; cdr3_length: 13; cdr3_aa: ASSTGQTLNYGYT
v_call: TRBV9; j_call: TRBJ2-1; cdr3_length: 16; cdr3_aa: ASSPRLGLAGDDNEQF
v_call: TRBV6-5; j_call: TRBJ1-6; cdr3_length: 13; cdr3_aa: ASTRGDRNNSPLH
v_call: TRBV5-1; j_call: TRBJ1-1; cdr3_length: 12; cdr3_aa: ASTLTGQDTEAF
v_call: TRBV9; j_call: TRBJ2-7; cdr3_length: 13; cdr3_aa: ASSAREGVPYEQY
v_call: TRBV7-6; j_call: TRBJ2-1; cdr3_length: 13; cdr3_aa: ASSLSSGAFNEQF
v_call: TRBV19; j_call: TRBJ1-5; cdr3_length: 13; cdr3_aa: ASKSSAETHQPQH
v_call: TRBV6-1; j_call: TRBJ2-7; cdr3_length: 9; cdr3_aa: ASSDVREQY
v_call: TRBV6-5; j_call: -; cdr3_length: 13; cdr3_aa: ASSVAGTDPYEQY
v_call: TRBV5-1; j_call: TRBJ2-3; cdr3_length: 12; cdr3_aa: ASCRAGVADTQY
v_call: TRBV5-4; j_call: TRBJ2-1; cdr3_length: 11; cdr3_aa: ASSSPRNNEQF
v_call: TRBV11-2; j_call: TRBJ1-1; cdr3_length: 10; cdr3_aa: ASSSTGTEAF
v_call: TRBV9; j_call: TRBJ1-1; cdr3_length: 12; cdr3_aa: ASSISGGATEAF